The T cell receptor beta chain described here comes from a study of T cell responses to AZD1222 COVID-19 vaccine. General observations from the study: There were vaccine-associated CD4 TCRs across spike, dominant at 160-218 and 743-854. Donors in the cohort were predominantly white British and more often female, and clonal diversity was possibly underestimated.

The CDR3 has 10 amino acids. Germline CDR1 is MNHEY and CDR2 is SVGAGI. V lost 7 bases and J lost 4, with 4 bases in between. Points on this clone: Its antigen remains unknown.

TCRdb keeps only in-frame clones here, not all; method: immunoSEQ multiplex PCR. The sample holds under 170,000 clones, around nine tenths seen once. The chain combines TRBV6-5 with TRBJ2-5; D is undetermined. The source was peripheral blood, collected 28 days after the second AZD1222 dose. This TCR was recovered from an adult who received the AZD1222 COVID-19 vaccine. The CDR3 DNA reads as TGTGCCAGCAAATTAGAGACCCAGTACTTC. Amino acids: CASKLETQYF.